The 26 T cell receptor beta chains reported below all come from one sample, sequenced in a study of blood T cell repertoires in COVID-19. Produced via immunoSEQ multiplex PCR; TCRdb's table is partial and in-frame only. The sample contains about 320,000 clones, 90% of which appear only once. The sequenced material came from PBMCs or T cells enriched from blood (not recorded which). These receptors were taken from a woman aged 30 to 39 who had been exposed to COVID-19.

The V gene is TRBV6-5, the J gene TRBJ1-1; tentatively, D is TRBD1 (6 bases). Trimming left V 5 bases short and J 0 bases short, with 13 bases between. The germline V gene has CDR1 MNHEY and CDR2 SVGAGI. The length of the CDR3 is 15 residues. CDR3 DNA: TGTGCCAGCAGTCGCTCGGACAGTTTGAACACTGAAGCTTTCTTT. Translation gives CASSRSDSLNTEAFF.

The chain couples TRBV5-1 to TRBJ2-7; D uncertain. Trimming left V 0 bases short and J 3 bases short, with 16 bases between. There are 16 residues in the CDR3. Germline values: CDR1 SGHRS, CDR2 YFSETQ. The CDR3 region is CASSLAGARGGYEQYF. The CDR3 DNA reads as TGCGCCAGCAGCTTGGCCGGCGCAAGAGGCGGCTACGAGCAGTACTTC.

J is TRBJ2-7 and V is TRBV10-3; 14 bases are a match to TRBD2. CDR3 length: 15 residues. The ends lost 4 bases at V and 4 bases at J; junction bases unmatched: 3. Germline CDR1 ENHRY, CDR2 SYGVKD. CDR3 nucleotide sequence: TGTGCCATCAGTGGAGGACTAGCGGGGGGTTACGAGCAGTACTTC. This gives the protein CAISGGLAGGYEQYF.

The rearrangement links TRBV4-2 to TRBJ1-2; 8 nucleotides match TRBD1. The CDR3 runs 13 residues. The junction had 6 bases not matched to a gene; V was cut back by 4 bases and J by 8 bases. Germline V gene sequence: CDR1 LGHNA, CDR2 YNFKEQ. CDR3 residues: CASSPLDREGYTF. For the CDR3, the DNA is TGTGCCAGCAGCCCGTTGGACAGGGAGGGCTACACCTTC.

The rearrangement uses TRBV7-9 and TRBJ1-1; D gene unclear. CDR1 is SEHNR and CDR2 is FQNEAQ in the germline V gene (reference sequence). This CDR3 comprises 15 residues. Trimming removed 1 base at V and 4 bases at J, with 13 bases between. The CDR3 DNA sequence: TGTGCCAGCAGCTTAGTAGTGGGGAGAGGCACTGAAGCTTTCTTT. Its translation: CASSLVVGRGTEAFF.

The chain couples TRBV4-2 to TRBJ2-3; 8 bases are shared with TRBD1. V dropped 2 bases and J dropped 2; count of bases not matched to a gene: 6. The CDR3 length is 16 residues. The V gene's germline CDR1 is LGHNA and CDR2 YNFKEQ. CDR3 DNA: TGTGCCAGCAGCCAATCGGGACAGGTAACCACAGATACGCAGTATTTT. This codes for CASSQSGQVTTDTQYF.

This clone was observed a handful of times. The rearrangement uses TRBV10-3 and TRBJ1-3; 7 nucleotides match TRBD1. The V segment lost 4 bases and the J segment 2 bases; nucleotides outside the gene matches: 8. The germline V gene encodes CDR1 ENHRY and CDR2 SYGVKD. This CDR3 spans 16 amino acids. The CDR3 DNA is TGTGCCATCAGTGTAAACAGGGGAATAACTGGAAACACCATATATTTT. Its protein is CAISVNRGITGNTIYF.

This clone was counted once. The chain combines TRBV5-6 with TRBJ2-2; 7 bases match TRBD1. There are 16 residues in the CDR3. In germline, CDR1 is SGHDT, CDR2 YYEEEE. The trim removed 2 bases at V and 7 bases at J, leaving 11 bases unmatched. The CDR3 loop is CASSFEGAGVDGELFF. The CDR3 DNA follows: TGTGCCAGCAGCTTTGAGGGGGCCGGAGTGGACGGGGAGCTGTTTTTT.

The chain employs TRBV6-2 or TRBV6-3 and TRBJ1-1; D is possibly TRBD1 (6 bases). CDR3 length equals 14 residues. The V gene's germline CDR1 is MNHEY and CDR2 SVGEGT. Trimming removed 2 bases at V and 3 bases at J, with 10 bases between. This CDR3 reads CASSYTGGHTEAFF. DNA for the CDR3: TGTGCCAGCAGTTACACCGGGGGGCACACTGAAGCTTTCTTT.

The table lists this clone with a few counts. The chain employs TRBV12-3 or TRBV12-4 and TRBJ1-6; D is unclear. The CDR3 is made up of 13 amino acids. V was clipped by 2 bases and J by 7 bases, with 6 bases between them. The CDR3 nucleotides are TGTGCCAGCAGTTTAACGCGGAATTCACCCCTCCACTTT. Its protein product is CASSLTRNSPLHF.

CDR3 in amino acids: CASSFGQGAADTQYF. For the CDR3, the DNA is TGTGCCAGCAGCTTCGGACAGGGGGCTGCAGATACGCAGTATTTT. This chain uses TRBV5-6 with TRBJ2-3; TRBD1 agrees at 11 bases. CDR1 is SGHDT, CDR2 YYEEEE, per germline. V lost 2 bases to trimming and J lost 4 bases; unmatched junction nucleotides: 3. This CDR3 is 15 amino acids long.

The rearrangement joins TRBV11-1 to TRBJ1-4, with a possible D match to TRBD1 (6 bases). The germline V and J ends were trimmed by 1 base and 4 bases, with 10 bases remaining between them. The CDR3 is made up of 15 amino acids. Per germline, CDR1 SGHAT and CDR2 FQDESV (reference sequence). CDR3 residues: CASSLGSGHNEKLFF. The CDR3 DNA reads TGTGCCAGCAGCTTAGGATCGGGACATAATGAAAAACTGTTTTTT. The variable domain in full, with the rest retrieved from reference TRBV11-1 and TRBJ1-4, is EAEVAQSPRYKITEKSQAVAFWCDPISGHATLYWYRQILGQGPELLVQFQDESVVDDSQLPKDRFSAERLKGVDSTLKIQPAELGDSAMYLCASSLGSGHNEKLFFGSGTQLSVL.

The rearrangement links TRBV5-1 to TRBJ2-5; D is uncertain. CDR1 is SGHRS, CDR2 YFSETQ, per germline. The ends were cut back, 0 bases at V and 1 base at J, with 7 bases in the middle. The CDR3 covers 14 residues. The CDR3 is CASSLEQIQETQYF. The CDR3, as DNA: TGCGCCAGCAGCTTGGAACAGATCCAAGAGACCCAGTACTTC.

The chain carries TRBV5-1 and TRBJ1-3; TRBD1 aligns across 7 bases. This CDR3 has 16 amino acids. V gave up 0 bases and J gave up 0 bases; unmatched junction bases: 3. Germline CDR1 and CDR2: SGHRS and YFSETQ. In DNA form, the CDR3 reads TGCGCCAGCAGCTTGGGGGACAGTCACTCTGGAAACACCATATATTTT. It is translated as CASSLGDSHSGNTIYF. Full variable domain (remainder filled in from reference TRBV5-1 and TRBJ1-3): KAGVTQTPRYLIKTRGQQVTLSCSPISGHRSVSWYQQTPGQGLQFLFEYFSETQRNKGNFPGRFSGRQFSNSRSEMNVSTLELGDSALYLCASSLGDSHSGNTIYFGEGSWLTVV.

This rearrangement joins TRBV19 to TRBJ1-1; a possible D gene is TRBD1 (6 bases). V lost 5 bases, J lost 0 bases, and 19 bases lay in between. The germline V gene has CDR1 LNHDA and CDR2 SQIVND (reference sequence). CDR3 length: 17 amino acids. Written as DNA, the CDR3 is TGTGCCAGTAGTGTCCGGGACAAACTCTATTTGAACACTGAAGCTTTCTTT. Translating it yields CASSVRDKLYLNTEAFF. Filled out from reference TRBV19 and TRBJ1-1, the complete variable domain reads DGGITQSPKYLFRKEGQNVTLSCEQNLNHDAMYWYRQDPGQGLRLIYYSQIVNDFQKGDIAEGYSVSREKKESFPLTVTSAQKNPTAFYLCASSVRDKLYLNTEAFFGQGTRLTVV.

The V call is TRBV14, the J call TRBJ2-2, with no clear D. The CDR3 has 17 residues. Germline CDR1 SGHDN, CDR2 FVKESK. V was cut by 0 bases and J by 4 bases, with 15 bases left in between. The CDR3 nucleotides are TGTGCCAGCAGCCAAGATCTAGGCAGAGAGGCCACCGGGGAGCTGTTTTTT. Protein: CASSQDLGREATGELFF. Together with reference TRBV14 and TRBJ2-2, the CDR3 gives the full variable domain: EAGVTQFPSHSVIEKGQTVTLRCDPISGHDNLYWYRRVMGKEIKFLLHFVKESKQDESGMPNNRFLAERTGGTYSTLKVQPAELEDSGVYFCASSQDLGREATGELFFGEGSRLTVL.

The V gene is TRBV30, the J gene TRBJ1-6; D remains ambiguous. The CDR3 has 15 amino acids. In germline, CDR1 is GTSNPN, CDR2 SVGIG (reference sequence). Between the trimmed V and J ends, which lost 4 bases and 8 bases, there was a span of 18 bases. The CDR3 coding sequence is TGTGCCTGGAAGTTTTGGGGAGGTGGGGATTCACCCCTCCACTTT. Protein product: CAWKFWGGGDSPLHF.

This chain links TRBV19 with TRBJ1-5; no clear D gene. Trimming took 3 bases from V and 6 from J, leaving 21 bases between them. Germline CDR1 is LNHDA and CDR2 is SQIVND (reference sequence). The CDR3 sequence is 17 residues long. The CDR3 coding sequence is TGTGCCAGTAGTATCTTAACAAAGGTAAACAGTGGTCAGCCCCAGCATTTT. It specifies CASSILTKVNSGQPQHF. The whole variable domain, remainder taken from reference TRBV19 and TRBJ1-5, is DGGITQSPKYLFRKEGQNVTLSCEQNLNHDAMYWYRQDPGQGLRLIYYSQIVNDFQKGDIAEGYSVSREKKESFPLTVTSAQKNPTAFYLCASSILTKVNSGQPQHFGDGTRLSIL.

This clone was counted between two and nine times. The V and J genes are TRBV12-3 or TRBV12-4 and TRBJ2-1, with D unresolved. V lost 6 bases to trimming and J lost 6 bases, with 6 bases between them. The CDR3 has 11 residues. The CDR3 DNA sequence: TGTGCCAGCAGCCCTCTCAATGAGCAGTTCTTC. Its translation is CASSPLNEQFF.

The chain carries TRBV7-2 and TRBJ2-5, with D tentatively TRBD2 (5 bases). The CDR3 runs to 13 residues. The germline CDR1 and CDR2 sequences are SGHTA and FQGNSA. Between the trimmed V and J ends, which lost 4 bases and 7 bases, there was a span of 13 bases. The CDR3 protein is CASSSGLGRTQYF. CDR3 DNA sequence: TGTGCCAGCAGCTCAGGACTGGGCCGGACCCAGTACTTC.

The chain combines TRBV15 with TRBJ1-2, with D perhaps TRBD1 (6 bases). Deletions cut 2 bases from V and 3 bases from J, with 28 bases between. The V gene's germline CDR1 is LNHNV and CDR2 YYDKDF (reference sequence). This CDR3 has 20 amino acids. The CDR3 coding sequence is TGTGCCACCAGCAGACCCTTCTTAGGGCTGACAGGAAAGGGGGACTATGGCTACACCTTC. It encodes CATSRPFLGLTGKGDYGYTF.

V gene TRBV4-3 combines with J gene TRBJ2-1, with TRBD1 matching 8 bases. The CDR3 runs to 15 residues. With V trimmed by 5 bases and J by 3 bases, 6 bases remained unmatched. Germline V gene sequence: CDR1 LGHNA, CDR2 YSLEER. CDR3 sequence (DNA): TGCGCCAGCAGCTTTGGGACAGGCGACTACAATGAGCAGTTCTTC. It translates to CASSFGTGDYNEQFF.

The J gene is TRBJ1-5, the V gene TRBV6-5; TRBD1 might be the D (6 bases). CDR3 length: 14 residues. The V gene's germline CDR1 is MNHEY and CDR2 SVGAGI. Trimming took off 6 bases at V and 2 bases at J, with 11 bases between the two ends. The CDR3 is CASREGVGNQPQHF. CDR3 bases: TGTGCCAGCAGAGAGGGGGTTGGCAATCAGCCCCAGCATTTT.

The rearrangement links TRBV9 to TRBJ2-1; 12 positions agree with TRBD2. The CDR3 is 15 amino acids. Germline-derived CDR1 and CDR2 are SGDLS and YYNGEE. The V gene end was trimmed by 4 bases and the J gene end by 6 bases; junction bases not matched to a gene: 5. The CDR3 reads CASSRLAGGPNEQFF. The CDR3 DNA reads as TGTGCCAGCAGCCGTCTAGCGGGGGGGCCCAATGAGCAGTTCTTC.

J is TRBJ1-4 and V is TRBV5-1; D may be TRBD1 (6 bases). The CDR3 extends over 14 amino acids. Germline values: CDR1 SGHRS, CDR2 YFSETQ. Trimming shortened V by 1 base and J by 8 bases, and 12 bases separated the two germline ends. The CDR3: CASSLTGTGEKLFF. DNA for the CDR3: TGCGCCAGCAGCTTGACAGGGACGGGGGAAAAACTGTTTTTT.

V usage is TRBV4-1 and J usage is TRBJ2-5; 9 bases map to TRBD1. Germline trimming cut 5 bases from V and 6 bases from J; bases unmatched to any gene: 13. CDR3 size: 16 residues. Germline V gene data show CDR1 as MGHRA and CDR2 as YSYEKL. The CDR3 spells CASSYVTGTGRKTQYF. CDR3 nucleotides: TGCGCCAGCAGCTACGTAACAGGGACAGGGAGGAAGACCCAGTACTTC.